A single T cell receptor (beta chain) is shown here with its context. The target of this receptor is not known. No per-base quality is available; no much larger clone lies one base away. V is shortened by 5 bases, J by 6 bases, and the region joining them spans 20 bases. From the cysteine through the phenylalanine, the CDR3 covers 15 amino acids. Only the CDR3 DNA stays, 45 bases, in frame from base 1. Reading the germline V gene gives CDR1 SGHAT and CDR2 FQNNGV. The data derive from a study of shared clonotypes between healthy human individuals (dated by TCRdb to about 2020). About the study as a whole: The cohort included a few men and a couple of women between 18 and 49 years of age. For each donor, CD4 naive and CD4 memory were each run on three plates, CD8 naive on two plates, and CD8 memory on one plate. Blood TCR repertoires of a handful of healthy adults were deeply sequenced to estimate repertoire size and the extent of clonotype sharing between individuals. To increase sequencing depth and limit assay-specific biases, different laboratories used diverse techniques to prepare libraries and sequence TCR repertoires. Leukapheresis yielded between about 0.85 and 10 billion PBMCs per donor. Study-level results and caveats: Sampling was restricted to blood, and TCR repertoires in tissue are likely to differ from TCR repertoires in blood. Clonotypes shared by all four sorted-subset donors showed higher generation probabilities than non-shared clonotypes. Even with the large sequencing depth, rarefaction of the sorted-subset datasets indicated that sequencing was incomplete. The small number of donors limited the genetic and exposure-history diversity represented. Naive subsets generally had larger estimated clonotype richness than memory subsets did. Pairwise subsampling indicated that sequencing depth was expected to affect the degree of clonotype sharing among donors. When several donors were compared, the shared fraction of clonotypes was 5% to 6.5% for naive CD4, 3% to 4% for naive CD8, more than 2% for memory CD4, and about 0.36% for memory CD8.

Using the deep immunoSEQ assay, multiplex PCR amplified TCR CDR3 regions from genomic DNA. Extracted genomic DNA from each cell subset was distributed evenly across all wells of several immunoSEQ 96-well plates, and each plate was treated as a replicate. For sorted subsets, about 0.2 ug genomic DNA, equal to some 28,000 T cell genomes, was loaded into each replicate PCR. Purified libraries were quantified with a Qubit 3.0 fluorometer, sized on a Bioanalyzer 2100, and re-quantified with the KAPA Library Quantification kit. Each immunoSEQ 96-well plate was sequenced on its own single-read 150-cycle Illumina NextSeq 550 flow cell. In the authors' own workflow: Because the immunoSEQ output held only junctional sequences and lacked quality scores, the filtering could not match the filtering applied to full-length reads. To assign V/J genes and CDR3, sequences were annotated using PyIR, a Python wrapper for IgBLAST v1.9, with IMGT germline references. Reads were filtered out if the reads had weak V/J assignments (E-value above 1e-6), no CDR3, stop codons, out-of-frame junctions, or ambiguous translated residues. V3J clonotypes were defined as sequences sharing the same inferred V gene, J gene, and CDR3 amino acid sequence. The percentage overlap between two repertoires was calculated by dividing the number of shared unique clonotypes by the size of the smaller repertoire. RTK rarefaction, the Chao1 estimator, and Recon v2.1 estimates of unobserved clonotypes were used to assess repertoire richness. Generation probabilities were computed with OLGA for all TCRbeta clonotypes obtained by the gDNA method from a few donors. TCRdb retrieved this table from immuneACCESS and kept in-frame rearrangements only. Not all clones are present; in checked studies, unresolved V genes account for under half, and no reason is known for the remainder. Clone size and V and J calls were adopted from that table, with D and trimming inferred from the DNA. This sample gives more than 2 million clones in total; approximately 94% of them show up just once. Jointly, the top ten make up approximately 1.2% of the sample.

For the CD8 naive samples, CD45RO-negative cells were positively selected for CCR7, yielding a CD45RA+CCR7+ population from which TemRA cells were excluded. Healthy HIV-negative adults with no recently reported acute infections or vaccinations were included as donors. Every donor was a Caucasian adult residing in Nashville, Tennessee, USA. Blood was obtained by leukapheresis, after which PBMCs were separated by Ficoll-Histopaque density gradient centrifugation and cryopreserved in liquid nitrogen vapor phase. Purity and quantity of every magnetically sorted T cell population were checked by analytical flow cytometry. Genomic DNA was isolated from every sorted fraction and measured by UV absorbance on a Nanodrop 2000c.

The chain joins TRBV11-2 to TRBJ2-7; the D call is possibly TRBD1 or TRBD2, each sharing 7 bases. Sequencing was carried out using naive CD8+ T cells sorted from blood. The label giving this sample's cell subset or site can be read as: CD45RA+CCR7+. The TCR originated in a man between 18 and 35 years old in good health. At the DNA level, the sequence is TGTGCCAGCAGCGCCCCGGGGGAGGGGGCTGGCGAGCAGTACTTC. Translated, it gives CASSAPGEGAGEQYF.